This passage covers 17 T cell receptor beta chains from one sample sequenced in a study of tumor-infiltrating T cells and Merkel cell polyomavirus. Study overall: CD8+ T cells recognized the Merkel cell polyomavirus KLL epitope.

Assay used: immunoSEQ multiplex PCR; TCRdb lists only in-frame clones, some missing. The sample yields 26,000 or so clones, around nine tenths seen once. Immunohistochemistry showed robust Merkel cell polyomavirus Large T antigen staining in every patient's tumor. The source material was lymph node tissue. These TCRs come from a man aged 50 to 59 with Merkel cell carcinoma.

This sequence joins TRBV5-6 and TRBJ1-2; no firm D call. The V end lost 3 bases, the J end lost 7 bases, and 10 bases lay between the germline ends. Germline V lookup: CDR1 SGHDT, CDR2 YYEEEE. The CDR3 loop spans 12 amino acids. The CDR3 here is CASSSRVGGYTF. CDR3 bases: TGTGCCAGCAGCTCTCGGGTGGGTGGCTACACCTTC.

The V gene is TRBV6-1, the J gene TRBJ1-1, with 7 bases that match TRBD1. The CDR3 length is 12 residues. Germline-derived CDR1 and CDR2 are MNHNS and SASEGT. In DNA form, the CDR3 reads TGTGTAGGGGGCCGGTTTAACACTGAAGCTTTCTTT. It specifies CVGGRFNTEAFF.

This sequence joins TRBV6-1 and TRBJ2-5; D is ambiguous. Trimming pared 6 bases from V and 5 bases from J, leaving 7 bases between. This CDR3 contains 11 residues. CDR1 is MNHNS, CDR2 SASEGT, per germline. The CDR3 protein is CASRWHETQYF. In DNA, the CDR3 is TGTGCCAGCAGATGGCATGAGACCCAGTACTTC.

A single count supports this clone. CDR3 sequence reads: CASSLVVDEQYF. For the CDR3, the DNA is TGTGCCAGCAGCTTAGTAGTGGACGAGCAGTACTTC. This rearrangement joins TRBV7-9 to TRBJ2-7; D unclear. The V gene lost 1 base and the J gene lost 5 bases, with 6 bases spanning the gap. Germline CDR1 and CDR2: SEHNR and FQNEAQ (reference sequence). The CDR3 extends over 12 amino acids.

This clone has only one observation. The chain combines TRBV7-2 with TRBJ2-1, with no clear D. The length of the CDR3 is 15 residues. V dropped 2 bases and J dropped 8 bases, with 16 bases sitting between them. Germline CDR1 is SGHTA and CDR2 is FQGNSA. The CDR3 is CASSLWVRLGDEQFF. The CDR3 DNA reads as TGTGCCAGCAGCTTATGGGTGAGGCTAGGCGATGAGCAGTTCTTC.

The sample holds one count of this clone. CDR3 region: CASCKETDNSPLHF. CDR3 nucleotides: TGTGCCAGCTGTAAGGAGACGGATAATTCACCCCTCCACTTT. The V gene is TRBV11-1, the J gene TRBJ1-6; D not resolved. The V end was cut by 8 bases, the J end by 5 bases, with 13 bases between. The CDR3 length is 14 residues. CDR1 is SGHAT, CDR2 FQDESV, per germline (reference sequence).

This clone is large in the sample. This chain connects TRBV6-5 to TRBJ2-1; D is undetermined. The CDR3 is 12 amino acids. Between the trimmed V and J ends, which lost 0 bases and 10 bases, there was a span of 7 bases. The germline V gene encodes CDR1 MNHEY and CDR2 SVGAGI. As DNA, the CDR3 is TGTGCCAGCAGTTACTCGAGGAAGGAGCAGTTCTTC. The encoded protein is CASSYSRKEQFF.

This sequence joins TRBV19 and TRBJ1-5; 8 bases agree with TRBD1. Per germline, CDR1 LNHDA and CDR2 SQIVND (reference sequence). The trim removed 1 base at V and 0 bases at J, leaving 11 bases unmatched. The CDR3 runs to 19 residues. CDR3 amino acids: CASSIGSGQGGDSNQPQHF. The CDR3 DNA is TGTGCCAGTAGTATAGGTAGTGGACAGGGAGGGGATAGCAATCAGCCCCAGCATTTT. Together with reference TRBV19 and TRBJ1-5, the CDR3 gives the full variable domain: DGGITQSPKYLFRKEGQNVTLSCEQNLNHDAMYWYRQDPGQGLRLIYYSQIVNDFQKGDIAEGYSVSREKKESFPLTVTSAQKNPTAFYLCASSIGSGQGGDSNQPQHFGDGTRLSIL.

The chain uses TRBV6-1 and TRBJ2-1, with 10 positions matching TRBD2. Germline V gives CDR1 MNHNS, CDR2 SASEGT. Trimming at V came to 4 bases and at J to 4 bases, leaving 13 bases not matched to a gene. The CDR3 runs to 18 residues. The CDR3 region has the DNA TGTGCCAGCAGTGGGGGAGAATCTAGCGGGAGCCGTTACAATGAGCAGTTCTTC. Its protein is CASSGGESSGSRYNEQFF.

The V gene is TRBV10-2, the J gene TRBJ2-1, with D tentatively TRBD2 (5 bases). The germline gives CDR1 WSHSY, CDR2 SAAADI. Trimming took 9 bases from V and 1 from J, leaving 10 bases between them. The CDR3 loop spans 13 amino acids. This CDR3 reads CARADPSYNEQFF. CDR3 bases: TGCGCCAGAGCGGACCCTTCCTACAATGAGCAGTTCTTC.

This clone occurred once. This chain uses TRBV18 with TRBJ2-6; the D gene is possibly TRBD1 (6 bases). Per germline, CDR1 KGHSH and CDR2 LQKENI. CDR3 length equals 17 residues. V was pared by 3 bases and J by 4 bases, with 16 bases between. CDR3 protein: CASSPLPVGAGANVLTF. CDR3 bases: TGTGCCAGCTCACCCTTACCCGTGGGGGCCGGGGCCAACGTCCTGACTTTC.

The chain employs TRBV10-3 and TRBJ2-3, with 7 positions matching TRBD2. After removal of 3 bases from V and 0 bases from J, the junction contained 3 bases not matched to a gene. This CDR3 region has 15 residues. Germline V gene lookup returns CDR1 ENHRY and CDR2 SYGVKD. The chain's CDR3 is CAISDHSGSTDTQYF. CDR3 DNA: TGTGCCATCAGTGACCATAGCGGGAGCACAGATACGCAGTATTTT.

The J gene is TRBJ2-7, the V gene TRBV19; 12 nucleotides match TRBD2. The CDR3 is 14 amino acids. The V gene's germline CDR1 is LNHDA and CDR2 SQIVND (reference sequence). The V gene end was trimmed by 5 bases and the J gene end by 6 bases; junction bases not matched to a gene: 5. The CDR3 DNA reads TGTGCCAGTAGTTGGGGACTAGCGGGTTCCGAGCAGTACTTC. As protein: CASSWGLAGSEQYF.

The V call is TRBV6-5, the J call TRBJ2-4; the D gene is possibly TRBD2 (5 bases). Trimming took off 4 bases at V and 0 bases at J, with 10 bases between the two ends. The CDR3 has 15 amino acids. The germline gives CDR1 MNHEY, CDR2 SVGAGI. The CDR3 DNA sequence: TGTGCCAGCAGTTCATTGACTATAGCCAAAAACATTCAGTACTTC. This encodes CASSSLTIAKNIQYF.

This CDR3 reads CASSYSYREEETQYF. The CDR3 nucleotides read TGTGCCAGCAGTTACTCGTACAGGGAAGAAGAGACCCAGTACTTC. The chain joins TRBV6-6 to TRBJ2-5, with D possibly TRBD1 on 6 matching bases. The CDR3 loop spans 15 amino acids. With 0 bases removed from V and 3 bases from J, the gap between germline ends came to 11 bases. Looked up from germline, CDR1 is MNHNY and CDR2 is SVGAGI (reference sequence).

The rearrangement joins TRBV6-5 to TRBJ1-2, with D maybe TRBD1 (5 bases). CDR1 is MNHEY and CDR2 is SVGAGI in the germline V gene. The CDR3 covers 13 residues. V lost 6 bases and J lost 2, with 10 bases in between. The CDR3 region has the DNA TGTGCCAGCAGATTTGACAGAAACTATGGCTACACCTTC. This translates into CASRFDRNYGYTF.

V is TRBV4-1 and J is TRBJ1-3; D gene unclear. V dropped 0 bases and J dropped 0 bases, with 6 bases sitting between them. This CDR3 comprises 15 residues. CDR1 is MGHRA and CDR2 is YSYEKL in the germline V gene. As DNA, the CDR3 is TGCGCCAGCAGCCAAGATCGGGTCTCTGGAAACACCATATATTTT. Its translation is CASSQDRVSGNTIYF.